This T cell receptor (beta chain) was found in a study of Tregs in tolerant kidney transplant recipients. Study-wide background: Mixed chimerism was transient after nonmyeloablative marrow transplants from related graft donors.

As to this clone: Its antigen is not identified.

Unstimulated regulatory T cells (CD4+CD25+CD127-), CD4+CD25- non-regulatory cells, CD4 and CD8 cells were FACS-sorted from thawed PBMCs. Study-level points and caveats: Some patients' samples used different primers over time, so nucleotide sequences weren't comparable. Biological reproducibility was not directly addressed, but technical replication error appeared minimal.

This table comes from immunoSEQ multiplex PCR, and its TCRdb copy is limited to in-frame clones, with some not included. The sample shows about 110,000 clones, nearly 90% of them seen only once. The length of the CDR3 is 10 residues. V was trimmed by 7 bases and J by 2 bases, leaving 3 bases between them. Germline CDR1 is MNHEY and CDR2 is SMNVEV (reference sequence). Sequenced here: CD4+ T cells from blood, sampled before the transplant. J is TRBJ2-7 and V is TRBV27; unclear D gene. The receptor's source is a human donor who received a combined kidney and bone marrow transplant. This CDR3 reads CASNTYEQYF. DNA of the CDR3: TGTGCCAGCAATACCTACGAGCAGTACTTC.